These 27 T cell receptor beta chains originate from one sample sequenced in a study of T cells in tuberculosis. Sequenced by immunoSEQ multiplex PCR; TCRdb stores in-frame clones only, minus some. The sample comprises some 30,000 clones, roughly nine tenths of which are singletons, and more than 4.5% rests with the top ten. Time point defined: new active TB diagnosis, blood taken before or within 7 days of starting treatment. This material consisted of PBMCs, taken at tuberculosis diagnosis. The receptors come from an adult with tuberculosis.

This CDR3 reads CASSFLQGDGEAFF. In DNA form, the CDR3 reads TGTGCCAGCAGCTTTTTACAGGGGGACGGTGAAGCTTTCTTT. The chain carries TRBV7-9 and TRBJ1-1; 8 positions match TRBD1. This CDR3 has 14 amino acids. Germline V gene lookup returns CDR1 SEHNR and CDR2 FQNEAQ (reference sequence). Unmatched junction bases numbered 7, after V lost 3 bases and J lost 7 bases.

The chain uses TRBV5-1 and TRBJ2-7; the match to TRBD1 covers 7 bases. V lost 0 bases, J lost 2 bases, and 2 bases stayed unmatched. The germline gives CDR1 SGHRS, CDR2 YFSETQ. There are 14 residues in the CDR3. The CDR3: CASSLAGTAYEQYF. The CDR3 DNA reads as TGCGCCAGCAGCTTGGCCGGGACAGCCTACGAGCAGTACTTC.

The rearrangement joins TRBV5-1 to TRBJ2-3, with TRBD2 matching over 7 bases. CDR1 SGHRS and CDR2 YFSETQ come from the germline V gene. V lost 4 bases and J lost 5; bases outside the gene matches: 4. The CDR3 runs to 13 residues. CDR3 sequence: CASSRLAGDTQYF. The CDR3 nucleotides read TGCGCCAGCAGCCGATTAGCGGGAGATACGCAGTATTTT.

The chain recombines TRBV4-3 with TRBJ2-2; TRBD2 might be the D (6 bases). The V gene lost 0 bases and the J gene lost 5 bases, with 7 bases spanning the gap. The CDR3 loop spans 14 amino acids. Germline V gene sequence: CDR1 LGHNA, CDR2 YSLEER. The CDR3 coding sequence is TGCGCCAGCAGCCAAGAGGGGGGAACCGGGGAGCTGTTTTTT. Protein sequence: CASSQEGGTGELFF.

The V call is TRBV6-1, the J call TRBJ2-1; perhaps TRBD2 as D (5 bases). The length of the CDR3 is 13 residues. Germline CDR1 and CDR2: MNHNS and SASEGT. The V gene lost 2 bases and the J gene lost 8 bases, with 10 bases spanning the gap. The CDR3 DNA follows: TGTGCCAGCAGTGAAAAACAGAGGGATGAGCAGTTCTTC. Encoded protein: CASSEKQRDEQFF.

This chain links TRBV4-1 with TRBJ2-6, with D unresolved. This CDR3 spans 16 amino acids. CDR1 and CDR2 (germline): MGHRA, YSYEKL. Trimming removed 2 bases from V and 4 bases from J, with 12 bases in between. The CDR3 loop reads CASSQMTVGGANVLTF. CDR3 bases: TGCGCCAGCAGCCAAATGACTGTCGGAGGGGCCAACGTCCTGACTTTC.

The V and J genes are TRBV29-1 and TRBJ2-3, with D possibly matching TRBD2 (5 bases). V lost 2 bases, J lost 8 bases, and 17 bases lay in between. Germline assignment: CDR1 SQVTM and CDR2 ANQGSEA. CDR3 length: 14 amino acids. The CDR3, as DNA: TGCAGCGTTGAACCCTACGAGGGCCCGGGTACGCAGTATTTT. Its translation: CSVEPYEGPGTQYF.

The chain uses TRBV27 and TRBJ1-5, with D possibly TRBD1 on 5 matching bases. The V end was cut by 6 bases, the J end by 4 bases, with 19 bases between. The CDR3 length is 16 residues. Per germline, CDR1 MNHEY and CDR2 SMNVEV (reference sequence). In DNA form, the CDR3 reads TGTGCCAGCAGCAACAGGATGAGTTACCCGAATCAGCCCCAGCATTTT. Its protein is CASSNRMSYPNQPQHF.

The V and J genes are TRBV5-6 and TRBJ1-4; 7 bases map to TRBD1. V lost 5 bases and J lost 8; bases outside the gene matches: 9. In germline, CDR1 is SGHDT, CDR2 YYEEEE. The CDR3 spans 14 residues. CDR3 in amino acids: CASRRTGRREKLFF. Written as DNA, the CDR3 is TGTGCCAGCAGGAGGACAGGCCGAAGGGAAAAACTGTTTTTT.

The V and J genes are TRBV5-1 and TRBJ2-3; D may be TRBD1 (6 bases). CDR3 length: 14 residues. The germline CDR1 and CDR2 sequences are SGHRS and YFSETQ. Trimming cost V 3 bases and J 6 bases, with 14 bases left between them. CDR3 bases: TGCGCCAGCAGCTCTACAGGGTTGGAGGATACGCAGTATTTT. This encodes CASSSTGLEDTQYF.

This clone was observed once. V and J are TRBV18 and TRBJ2-3, with 12 bases identical to TRBD2. The CDR3 sequence is 15 residues long. Trimming removed 3 bases from V and 3 bases from J; junction bases left unmatched: 1. Germline CDR1 is KGHSH and CDR2 is LQKENI. CDR3 sequence (DNA): TGTGCCAGCTCACCCGGACTAGCGGGGACAGATACGCAGTATTTT. It specifies CASSPGLAGTDTQYF.

This chain's CDR3 is CASSPNELTGGASGYTF. The CDR3 DNA reads TGTGCCAGCTCACCAAACGAGTTGACGGGGGGCGCGAGCGGCTACACCTTC. The chain links TRBV18 to TRBJ1-2; D might be TRBD1 (6 bases). Germline assignment: CDR1 KGHSH and CDR2 LQKENI. The CDR3 totals 17 residues. V lost 2 bases and J 8 bases, leaving 24 bases between the germline ends.

The rearrangement joins TRBV28 to TRBJ1-2; D is unresolved. Germline V gene lookup returns CDR1 MDHEN and CDR2 SYDVKM. The ends were cut back, 5 bases at V and 4 bases at J, with 11 bases in the middle. The CDR3 totals 13 residues. The CDR3 here is CASSREVGYGYTF. CDR3 coding DNA: TGTGCCAGCAGTAGGGAGGTCGGCTATGGCTACACCTTC.

The rearrangement uses TRBV4-2 and TRBJ2-3, with 7 positions matching TRBD2. Germline-derived CDR1 and CDR2 are LGHNA and YNFKEQ. There are 15 residues in the CDR3. J lost 2 bases, V lost 1 base, and 3 bases had no gene match. The CDR3 loop reads CASSQAAGDTDTQYF. The CDR3 DNA reads TGTGCCAGCAGCCAAGCGGCGGGGGACACAGATACGCAGTATTTT.

The J gene is TRBJ1-2, the V gene TRBV2; perhaps TRBD1 as D (5 bases). This CDR3 is 13 amino acids long. Trimming removed 6 bases from V and 3 bases from J, with 11 bases in between. Germline V gene lookup returns CDR1 SNHLY and CDR2 FYNNEI. CDR3 DNA: TGTGCCAGCAGCCCCGGAGGGGACTATGGCTACACCTTC. Its translation is CASSPGGDYGYTF.

This chain joins TRBV5-1 and TRBJ1-2; the match to TRBD1 covers 7 bases. This CDR3 contains 13 residues. CDR1 SGHRS and CDR2 YFSETQ come from the germline V gene. V trimming: 0 bases; J trimming: 6 bases; junction bases outside the gene matches: 2. CDR3 protein: CASSLETGNGYTF. As DNA, the CDR3 is TGCGCCAGCAGCTTGGAGACAGGGAATGGCTACACCTTC.

J is TRBJ2-7 and V is TRBV5-6, with 7 positions matching TRBD2. The V segment lost 4 bases and the J segment 3 bases; nucleotides outside the gene matches: 10. There are 15 residues in the CDR3. Germline assignment: CDR1 SGHDT and CDR2 YYEEEE. The CDR3 region is CASSPGGGDYYEQYF. Written as DNA, the CDR3 is TGTGCCAGCAGCCCGGGGGGAGGGGACTACTACGAGCAGTACTTC.

The chain carries TRBV6-5 and TRBJ2-1; the match to TRBD2 covers 9 bases. The CDR3 loop spans 13 amino acids. V gave up 6 bases and J gave up 6 bases; unmatched junction bases: 3. CDR1 MNHEY and CDR2 SVGAGI come from the germline V gene. The CDR3 coding sequence is TGTGCCAGCAGGGGACTAGCAATCAATGAGCAGTTCTTC. Translation gives CASRGLAINEQFF.

This clone was detected once. For the CDR3, the DNA is TGTGCCAGCAGCGTACAGGGTAACTACAATGAGCAGTTCTTC. Translated: CASSVQGNYNEQFF. The chain couples TRBV9 to TRBJ2-1, with TRBD1 as a possible D gene (5 bases). Germline V gene lookup returns CDR1 SGDLS and CDR2 YYNGEE. There are 14 residues in the CDR3. V was shortened by 1 base and J by 3 bases, with 8 bases between the two germline ends.

The V and J genes are TRBV5-1 and TRBJ1-5; D may be TRBD1 (5 bases). V was trimmed by 0 bases and J by 5 bases, leaving 12 bases between them. The CDR3 totals 15 residues. Per the germline V gene, CDR1 is SGHRS and CDR2 is YFSETQ. The CDR3 loop is CASSLDQGEDQPQHF. DNA for the CDR3: TGCGCCAGCAGCTTGGACCAGGGTGAGGATCAGCCCCAGCATTTT.

V is TRBV28 and J is TRBJ1-2; D gene ambiguous. Germline V gene sequence: CDR1 MDHEN, CDR2 SYDVKM. V was pared by 5 bases and J by 3 bases, with 13 bases between. The CDR3 runs 14 residues. The CDR3 region has the DNA TGTGCCAGCAGTCCCCCCGCGAGTGACTATGGCTACACCTTC. It is translated as CASSPPASDYGYTF.

The J gene is TRBJ1-2, the V gene TRBV18; 8 bases line up with TRBD1. This CDR3 spans 14 amino acids. Germline lookup yields CDR1 KGHSH and CDR2 LQKENI. The junction had 6 bases not matched to a gene; V was cut back by 3 bases and J by 6 bases. The CDR3 region is CASSPHDRGHGYTF. The CDR3 DNA follows: TGTGCCAGCTCACCGCACGACAGGGGTCATGGCTACACCTTC. Based on the CDR3 plus reference TRBV18 and TRBJ1-2, the full variable domain is NAGVMQNPRHLVRRRGQEARLRCSPMKGHSHVYWYRQLPEEGLKFMVYLQKENIIDESGMPKERFSAEFPKEGPSILRIQQVVRGDSAAYFCASSPHDRGHGYTFGSGTRLTVV.

The chain uses TRBV5-4 and TRBJ2-3; maybe TRBD2 (7 bases). In germline, CDR1 is SGHNT, CDR2 YYREEE (reference sequence). V was pared by 0 bases and J by 2 bases, with 19 bases between. The CDR3 consists of 18 residues. In nucleotides, the CDR3 is TGTGCCAGCAGCTTGGCCGTGGGGGCGGGAGACCCCACAGATACGCAGTATTTT. Translated: CASSLAVGAGDPTDTQYF.

This clone occurred once. The chain couples TRBV19 to TRBJ1-2; D might be TRBD1 (5 bases). Germline loops: CDR1 LNHDA, CDR2 SQIVND (reference sequence). With 5 bases removed from V and 4 bases from J, the gap between germline ends came to 23 bases. The CDR3 loop spans 17 amino acids. The CDR3 DNA sequence: TGTGCCAGTAGTCTCCCGACGGGGGACTCAAGGTTCTATGGCTACACCTTC. Its protein product is CASSLPTGDSRFYGYTF.

This clone has more than one count but fewer than ten. The CDR3, as DNA: TGTGCCAGTAGTACTACAGGGGGGAATGAGCAGTTCTTC. This translates into CASSTTGGNEQFF. J is TRBJ2-1 and V is TRBV19, with TRBD1 matching 8 bases. The junction had 3 bases not matched to a gene; V was cut back by 4 bases and J by 7 bases. The germline CDR1 and CDR2 sequences are LNHDA and SQIVND (reference sequence). The CDR3 loop spans 13 amino acids.

The chain couples TRBV30 to TRBJ2-5; 12 bases are a match to TRBD1. Germline lookup yields CDR1 GTSNPN and CDR2 SVGIG (reference sequence). The CDR3 is made up of 13 amino acids. V was pared by 5 bases and J by 7 bases, with 5 bases of the junction left unmatched. The CDR3 nucleotides read TGTGCCTGGGGGACAGGGGGCGCCGGGACCCAGTACTTC. Its protein product is CAWGTGGAGTQYF. Full variable domain (rest looked up from reference TRBV30 and TRBJ2-5): SQTIHQWPATLVQPVGSPLSLECTVEGTSNPNLYWYRQAAGRGLQLLFYSVGIGQISSEVPQNLSASRPQDRQFILSSKKLLLSDSGFYLCAWGTGGAGTQYFGPGTRLLVL.

The chain carries TRBV16 and TRBJ2-7, with a tentative D call TRBD1 (6 bases). The V gene lost 5 bases and the J gene lost 2 bases, with 13 bases spanning the gap. The germline CDR1 and CDR2 sequences are KGHSY and FQNENV. The CDR3 extends over 14 amino acids. CDR3 loop: CASSYYDRTYEQYF. The DNA of the CDR3 is TGTGCCAGCAGCTATTATGACAGGACCTACGAGCAGTACTTC.